The rows below give T cell receptor beta chains drawn from one sample of a study of blood T cells in healthy people across ages. From the 5' RACE reads, TCRdb called clonotypes with MiXCR, one entry per CDR3 protein. The sample shows 1.5 million to 2 million distinct CDR3 sequences, 28% of them seen only once. Specimen: blood. The receptors derive from a woman under 40 in good health. The CDR3 runs from the conserved cysteine through the conserved F or W. D genes are given only for firm matches. The size of a clone is reported for some rows only, either as once, few or many, or as a class for expanded clones.

>TRBV7-2|.|TRBD2|TRBJ2-1
CASSWGGLAGNNEQFF
TGTGCCAGCAGCTGGGGGGGACTAGCGGGGAACAATGAGCAGTTCTTC
>TRBV20-1|few|TRBD2|TRBJ2-3
CSAPLAGSDTQYF
TGCAGTGCTCCACTAGCGGGGTCAGATACGCAGTATTTT
>TRBV14|few|.|TRBJ2-7
CASSIEGGFRYEQYF
TGTGCCAGCAGCATCGAAGGAGGCTTTCGCTACGAGCAGTACTTC
>TRBV6-2/TRBV6-3|many|.|TRBJ1-2
CASSIRTVANYGYTF
TGTGCCAGCAGTATCCGGACAGTAGCTAACTATGGCTACACCTTC
>TRBV21-1|few|.|TRBJ2-5
CASSPKETSGQETQYF
TGTGCCAGCAGCCCCAAGGAGACTAGCGGTCAAGAGACCCAGTACTTC
>TRBV4-1|.|.|TRBJ1-1
CASSQELGIRNTEAFF
TGCGCCAGCAGCCAGGAATTGGGGATCAGGAACACTGAAGCTTTCTTT
>TRBV5-1|few|TRBD1|TRBJ1-1
CASRVTGGLPEAFF
TGCGCCAGCAGGGTGACAGGGGGACTACCTGAAGCTTTCTTT
>TRBV5-1|few|.|TRBJ2-5
CASTLEGFGETQYF
TGCGCCAGCACCTTAGAAGGTTTCGGGGAGACCCAGTACTTC
>TRBV12-3/TRBV12-4|.|.|TRBJ2-7
CASSPYRTHYEQYF
TGTGCCAGCAGTCCATATCGCACCCACTACGAGCAGTACTTC
>TRBV21-1|.|.|TRBJ1-5
CASSRWDSHQPQHF
TGTGCCAGCAGCAGGTGGGACAGCCATCAGCCCCAGCATTTT
>TRBV29-1|few|TRBD2|TRBJ2-7
CSAKGGLAGVYEQYF
TGCAGCGCTAAAGGGGGACTAGCGGGAGTCTACGAGCAGTACTTC
>TRBV7-9|few|TRBD1|TRBJ1-5
CASSPSDRGLQPQHF
TGTGCCAGCAGCCCCTCGGACAGGGGGCTCCAGCCCCAGCATTTT
>TRBV4-1|.|.|TRBJ2-3
CASSQPRDPKAQYF
TGCGCCAGCAGCCAACCGCGGGACCCCAAGGCGCAGTATTTT
>TRBV6-2/TRBV6-3|few|TRBD2|TRBJ2-7
CASRMTSRYSYEQYF
TGTGCCAGCAGGATGACTAGCCGATACTCCTACGAGCAGTACTTC
>TRBV20-1|.|TRBD1|TRBJ2-7
CGAGGQGNYEQYF
TGCGGTGCTGGCGGACAGGGTAACTACGAGCAGTACTTC
>TRBV13|.|.|TRBJ2-5
CASSLVGEQETRYF
TGTGCCAGCAGCTTAGTGGGGGAACAAGAGACCCGGTACTTC
>TRBV18|.|.|TRBJ1-2
CASSPHPGGEYGYTF
TGTGCCAGCTCACCCCATCCCGGGGGCGAGTATGGCTACACCTTC
>TRBV6-2/TRBV6-3|few|.|TRBJ1-2
CASSGGVYGYTF
TGTGCCAGCAGCGGGGGCGTCTATGGCTACACCTTC
>TRBV20-1|.|TRBD1|TRBJ1-5
CSALPGQGNQPQHF
TGCAGTGCTTTACCGGGACAGGGAAATCAGCCCCAGCATTTT
>TRBV20-1|.|TRBD2|TRBJ2-7
CSVLAASYEQYF
TGCAGTGTGCTAGCGGCCTCCTACGAGCAGTACTTC
>TRBV7-9|few|.|TRBJ2-1
CASSNGVQTKNEQFF
TGTGCCAGCAGCAATGGAGTGCAGACAAAAAATGAGCAGTTCTTC
>TRBV12-3/TRBV12-4|few|.|TRBJ2-1
CASSPTGRHPYNEQFF
TGTGCCAGCAGTCCCACGGGACGACACCCCTACAATGAGCAGTTCTTC
>TRBV5-5|.|.|TRBJ1-4
CASSPPGNEKLFF
TGTGCCAGCAGCCCCCCGGGGAATGAAAAACTGTTTTTT
>TRBV20-1|.|TRBD1|TRBJ1-1
CSAPDRVGEAFF
TGCAGTGCCCCCGACAGGGTTGGAGAAGCTTTCTTT
>TRBV12-3/TRBV12-4|.|TRBD1|TRBJ2-1
CASSLSGTGGQFF
TGTGCCAGCAGTTTATCTGGGACAGGGGGGCAGTTCTTC
>TRBV5-1|few|.|TRBJ2-5
CASSLRGQVEETQYF
TGCGCCAGCAGCTTACGAGGGCAGGTTGAGGAGACCCAGTACTTC
>TRBV24-1|few|.|TRBJ2-3
CATSVPTAPGTQYF
TGTGCCACCAGTGTTCCGACTGCCCCAGGAACGCAGTATTTT
>TRBV6-6|many|TRBD1|TRBJ1-4
CASASQGAPNEKLFF
TGTGCCAGCGCCTCACAGGGGGCACCTAATGAAAAACTGTTTTTT
>TRBV13|.|TRBD2|TRBJ2-7
CASSSTSGGPSYLCEQYF
TGTGCCAGCAGCTCAACTAGCGGGGGGCCGTCGTATCTCTGCGAGCAGTACTTC